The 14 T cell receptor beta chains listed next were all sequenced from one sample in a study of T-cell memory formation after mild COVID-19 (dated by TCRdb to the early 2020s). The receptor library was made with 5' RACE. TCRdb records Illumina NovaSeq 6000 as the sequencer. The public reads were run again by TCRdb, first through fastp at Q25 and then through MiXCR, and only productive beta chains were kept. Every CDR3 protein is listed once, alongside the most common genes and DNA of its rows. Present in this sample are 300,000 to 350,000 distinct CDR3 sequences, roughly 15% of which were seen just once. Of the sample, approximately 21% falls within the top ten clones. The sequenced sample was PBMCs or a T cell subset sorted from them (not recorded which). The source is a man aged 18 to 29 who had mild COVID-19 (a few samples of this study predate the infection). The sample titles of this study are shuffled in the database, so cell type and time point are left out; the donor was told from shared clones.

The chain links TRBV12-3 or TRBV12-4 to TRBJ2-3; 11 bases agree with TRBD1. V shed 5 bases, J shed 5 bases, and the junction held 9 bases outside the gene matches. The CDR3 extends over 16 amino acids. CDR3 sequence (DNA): TGTGCCAGCAGTATCGGGACAGGGGGTAATAAAGATACGCAGTATTTT. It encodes CASSIGTGGNKDTQYF.

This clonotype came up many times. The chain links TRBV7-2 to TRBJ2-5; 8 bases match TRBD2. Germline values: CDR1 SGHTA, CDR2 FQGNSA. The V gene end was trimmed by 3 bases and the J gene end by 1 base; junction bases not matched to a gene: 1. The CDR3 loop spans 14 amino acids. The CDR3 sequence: CASSFSGAQETQYF. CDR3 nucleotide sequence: TGTGCCAGCAGCTTTAGCGGGGCCCAAGAGACCCAGTACTTC.

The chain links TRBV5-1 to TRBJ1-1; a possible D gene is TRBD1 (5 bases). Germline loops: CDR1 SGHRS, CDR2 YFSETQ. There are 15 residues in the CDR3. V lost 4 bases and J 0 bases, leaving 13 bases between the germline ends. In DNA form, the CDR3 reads TGCGCCAGCAGCGCTAAGGGGTATATGAACACTGAAGCTTTCTTT. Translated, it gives CASSAKGYMNTEAFF.

CDR3 residues: CASSFPAYYGYTF. CDR3 DNA: TGTGCCAGCAGCTTTCCCGCCTACTATGGCTACACCTTC. The chain joins TRBV5-4 to TRBJ1-2; D gene uncertain. Looked up from germline, CDR1 is SGHNT and CDR2 is YYREEE (reference sequence). The CDR3 length is 13 residues. Trimming took 2 bases from V and 3 from J, leaving 8 bases between them.

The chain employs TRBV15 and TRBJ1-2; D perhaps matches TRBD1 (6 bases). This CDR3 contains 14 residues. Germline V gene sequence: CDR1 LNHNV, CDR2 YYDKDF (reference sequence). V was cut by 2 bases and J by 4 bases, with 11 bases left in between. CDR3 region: CATSRSGGFYGYTF. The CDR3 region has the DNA TGTGCCACCAGCAGATCCGGGGGCTTCTATGGCTACACCTTC.

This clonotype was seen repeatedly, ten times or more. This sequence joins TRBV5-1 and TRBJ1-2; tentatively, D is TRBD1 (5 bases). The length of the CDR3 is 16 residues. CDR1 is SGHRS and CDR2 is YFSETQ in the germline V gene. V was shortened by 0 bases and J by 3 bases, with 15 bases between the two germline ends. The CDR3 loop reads CASSLVPGPGHYGYTF. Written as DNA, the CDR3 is TGCGCCAGCAGCTTGGTTCCGGGGCCGGGGCACTATGGCTACACCTTC.

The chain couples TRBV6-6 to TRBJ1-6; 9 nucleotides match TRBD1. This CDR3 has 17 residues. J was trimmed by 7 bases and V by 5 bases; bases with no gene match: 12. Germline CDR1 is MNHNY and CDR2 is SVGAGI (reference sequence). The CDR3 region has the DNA TGTGCCAGCAGTGACCCGGGACAGGGTAATGGGAATTCACCCCTCCACTTT. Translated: CASSDPGQGNGNSPLHF.

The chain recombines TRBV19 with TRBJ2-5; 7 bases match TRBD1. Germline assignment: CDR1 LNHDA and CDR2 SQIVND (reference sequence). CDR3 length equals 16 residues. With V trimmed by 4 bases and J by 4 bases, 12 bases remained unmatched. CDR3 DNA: TGTGCCAGTAGTACGCAACAGGGGTCAATGGGAGAGACCCAGTACTTC. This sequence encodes CASSTQQGSMGETQYF.

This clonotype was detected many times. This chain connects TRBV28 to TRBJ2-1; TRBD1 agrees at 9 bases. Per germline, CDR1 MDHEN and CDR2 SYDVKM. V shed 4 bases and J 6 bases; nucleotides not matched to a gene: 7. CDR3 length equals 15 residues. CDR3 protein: CASSSPGQGSNEQFF. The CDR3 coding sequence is TGTGCCAGCAGTTCCCCGGGACAGGGTTCCAATGAGCAGTTCTTC. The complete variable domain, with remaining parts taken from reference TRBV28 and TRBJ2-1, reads DVKVTQSSRYLVKRTGEKVFLECVQDMDHENMFWYRQDPGLGLRLIYFSYDVKMKEKGDIPEGYSVSREKKERFSLILESASTNQTSMYLCASSSPGQGSNEQFFGPGTRLTVL.

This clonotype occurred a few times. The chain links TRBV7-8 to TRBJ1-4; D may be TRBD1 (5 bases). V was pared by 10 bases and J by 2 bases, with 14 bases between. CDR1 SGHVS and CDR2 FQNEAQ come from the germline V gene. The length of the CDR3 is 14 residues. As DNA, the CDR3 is TGTGCCACCAAAGACAGCCGGACTAATGAAAAACTGTTTTTT. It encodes CATKDSRTNEKLFF.

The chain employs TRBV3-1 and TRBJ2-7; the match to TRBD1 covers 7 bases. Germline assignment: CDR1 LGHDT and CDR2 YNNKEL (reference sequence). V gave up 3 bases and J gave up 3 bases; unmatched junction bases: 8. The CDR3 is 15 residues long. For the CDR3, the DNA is TGTGCCAGCAGCCATTCCTGGACAGGCCGCTACGAGCAGTACTTC. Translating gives CASSHSWTGRYEQYF.

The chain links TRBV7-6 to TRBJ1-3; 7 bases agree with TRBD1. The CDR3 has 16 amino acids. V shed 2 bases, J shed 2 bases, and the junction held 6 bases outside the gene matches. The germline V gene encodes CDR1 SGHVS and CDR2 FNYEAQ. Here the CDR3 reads CASSLFSDRAGNTIYF. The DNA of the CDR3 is TGTGCCAGCAGCTTATTCAGCGACAGGGCTGGAAACACCATATATTTT. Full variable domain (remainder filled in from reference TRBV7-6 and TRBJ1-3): GAGVSQSPRYKVTKRGQDVALRCDPISGHVSLYWYRQALGQGPEFLTYFNYEAQQDKSGLPNDRFSAERPEGSISTLTIQRTEQRDSAMYRCASSLFSDRAGNTIYFGEGSWLTVV.

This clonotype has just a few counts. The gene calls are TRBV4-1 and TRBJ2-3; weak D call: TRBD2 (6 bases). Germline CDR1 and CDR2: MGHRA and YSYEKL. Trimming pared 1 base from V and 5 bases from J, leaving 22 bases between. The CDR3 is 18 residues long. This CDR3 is CASSQAPSVEGWGDTQYF. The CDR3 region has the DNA TGCGCCAGCAGCCAAGCCCCCAGTGTGGAGGGGTGGGGAGATACGCAGTATTTT.

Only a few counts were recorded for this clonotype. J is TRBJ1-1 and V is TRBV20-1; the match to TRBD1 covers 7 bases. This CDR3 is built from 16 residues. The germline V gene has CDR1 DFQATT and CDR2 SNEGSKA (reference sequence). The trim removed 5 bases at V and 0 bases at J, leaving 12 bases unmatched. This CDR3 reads CSAPGGFTYMNTEAFF. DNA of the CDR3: TGCAGTGCTCCAGGGGGATTCACATACATGAACACTGAAGCTTTCTTT.